This entry describes one T cell receptor beta chain. Authors' data handling: Amplification of reference gene primers provided the estimated nucleated cell counts. TCRdb's copy holds only in-frame clones and misses some; the assay was immunoSEQ multiplex PCR. Clone size and the V and J calls come from that table; the DNA yielded D and trimming. The sample has about 280,000 clones, about 86% seen once. The sample originates from a study of blood T cell repertoires in COVID-19. Looking at the study overall: Samples taken during acute and convalescent COVID-19 were collected in the United States, Italy and Spain. Sources were T cells, B-cell-depleted T cells, or PBMCs; the material itself was cDNA or gDNA.

This CDR3 region has 15 residues. V dropped 4 bases and J dropped 1 base, with 13 bases sitting between them. CDR1 and CDR2 (germline): MNHEY, SVGAGI. This rearrangement joins TRBV6-5 to TRBJ1-1; maybe TRBD1 (5 bases). The receptor was isolated from a woman aged 30 to 39 who had recovered from COVID-19. Sequenced input: peripheral blood. The CDR3 nucleotides are TGTGCCAGCAGTTCAGCGTGGGGCCAGAACACTGAAGCTTTCTTT. Its protein product is CASSSAWGQNTEAFF.